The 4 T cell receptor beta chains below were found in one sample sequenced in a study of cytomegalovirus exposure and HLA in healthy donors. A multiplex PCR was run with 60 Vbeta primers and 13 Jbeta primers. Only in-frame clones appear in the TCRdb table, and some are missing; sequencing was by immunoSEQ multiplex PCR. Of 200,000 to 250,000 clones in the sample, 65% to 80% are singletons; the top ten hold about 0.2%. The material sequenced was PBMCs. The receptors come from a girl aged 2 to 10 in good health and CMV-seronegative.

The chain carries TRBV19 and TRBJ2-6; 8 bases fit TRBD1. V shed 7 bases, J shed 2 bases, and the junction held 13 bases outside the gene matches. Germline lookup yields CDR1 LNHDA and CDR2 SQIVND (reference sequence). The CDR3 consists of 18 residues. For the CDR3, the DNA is TGTGCCAGTACCTCCAGGGGGACAGGAGGAACTGGGGCCAACGTCCTGACTTTC. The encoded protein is CASTSRGTGGTGANVLTF.

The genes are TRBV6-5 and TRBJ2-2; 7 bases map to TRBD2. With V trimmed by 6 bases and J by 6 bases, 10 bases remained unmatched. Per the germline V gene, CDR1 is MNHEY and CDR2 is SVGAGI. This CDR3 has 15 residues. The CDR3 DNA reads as TGTGCCAGCAGCCTACTGGGGGGGGTCGCCGGGGAGCTGTTTTTT. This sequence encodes CASSLLGGVAGELFF.

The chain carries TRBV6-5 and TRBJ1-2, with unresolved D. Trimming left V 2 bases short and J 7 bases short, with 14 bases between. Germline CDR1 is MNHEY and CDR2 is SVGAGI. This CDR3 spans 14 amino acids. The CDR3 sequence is CASSYVSGFGGYTF. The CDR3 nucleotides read TGTGCCAGCAGTTACGTATCAGGATTCGGTGGCTACACCTTC.

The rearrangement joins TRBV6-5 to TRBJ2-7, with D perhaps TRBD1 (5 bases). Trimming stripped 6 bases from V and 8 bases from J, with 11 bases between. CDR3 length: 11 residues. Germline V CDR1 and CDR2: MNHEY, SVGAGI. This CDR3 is CASREQVQQYF. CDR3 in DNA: TGTGCCAGCAGGGAACAGGTCCAGCAGTACTTC.